Each of the 8 T cell receptor beta chains below was sequenced from the same sample in a study of shared clonotypes between healthy human individuals (TCRdb year 2020). Library generation was performed with the immunoSEQ multiplex PCR assay. Held by TCRdb, this immuneACCESS table contains in-frame sequences only and omits some clones. Under half of the omission traces to an unresolved V gene where checked; the cause of the rest is unknown. The sample profile shows approximately 1,500,000 clones; 95% to 99% of them were found once. About 0.45% of the sample goes to the ten largest clones. Sequenced sample: naive CD4+ T cells sorted from blood. In light of the paper, this sample's cell subset or site label describes: CD45RA+ positively selected. These receptors all stem from a man aged 25 to 45 in good health.

The chain uses TRBV5-1 and TRBJ1-1; D is undetermined. The CDR3 runs 15 residues. Trimming cost V 6 bases and J 5 bases, with 20 bases left between them. CDR1 and CDR2 (germline): SGHRS, YFSETQ. CDR3 protein: CASTSRPGDITEAFF. The CDR3 DNA reads TGCGCCAGCACCTCTAGGCCGGGAGATATTACTGAAGCTTTCTTT.

The chain employs TRBV7-6 and TRBJ1-1; D unresolved. This CDR3 is built from 16 residues. The ends were cut back, 3 bases at V and 3 bases at J, with 17 bases in the middle. Germline V lookup: CDR1 SGHVS, CDR2 FNYEAQ. CDR3 sequence: CASSLAGGGKYTEAFF. The CDR3 DNA follows: TGTGCCAGCAGCTTGGCGGGAGGAGGGAAGTACACTGAAGCTTTCTTT.

This chain joins TRBV30 and TRBJ1-5; D is undetermined. In germline, CDR1 is GTSNPN, CDR2 SVGIG (reference sequence). The V end lost 5 bases, the J end lost 3 bases, and 14 bases lay between the germline ends. There are 14 residues in the CDR3. The CDR3 DNA follows: TGTGCCTGGTCCGCAGGCAGCCACAATCAGCCCCAGCATTTT. Protein: CAWSAGSHNQPQHF.

The chain combines TRBV5-1 with TRBJ2-7, with TRBD2 identical over 11 bases. Per germline, CDR1 SGHRS and CDR2 YFSETQ. The V gene end was trimmed by 4 bases and the J gene end by 10 bases; junction bases not matched to a gene: 7. This CDR3 has 13 residues. This CDR3 reads CASSAGTSGVQYF. CDR3 nucleotides: TGCGCCAGCAGCGCCGGGACTAGCGGAGTTCAGTACTTC.

The genes are TRBV11-3 and TRBJ2-1, with TRBD2 matching 10 bases. V shed 0 bases and J 3 bases; nucleotides not matched to a gene: 2. The CDR3 runs 16 residues. Looked up from germline, CDR1 is SGHNT and CDR2 is YENEEA. CDR3 protein: CASSLDQREGYNEQFF. The CDR3 DNA reads TGTGCCAGCAGCTTAGATCAGCGGGAGGGCTACAATGAGCAGTTCTTC.

V gene TRBV7-8 combines with J gene TRBJ2-7; D remains ambiguous. Germline lookup yields CDR1 SGHVS and CDR2 FQNEAQ. The CDR3 has 11 residues. V was trimmed by 5 bases and J by 7 bases, leaving 9 bases between them. As DNA, the CDR3 is TGTGCCAGCAGCCCCCGCCGAGAGCAGTACTTC. This gives the protein CASSPRREQYF.

A single count supports this clone. The CDR3 is CASSETQRLYEQYF. CDR3 bases: TGTGCCAGCAGCGAAACCCAGCGGCTCTACGAGCAGTACTTC. The chain links TRBV21-1 to TRBJ2-7; the D segment call TRBD2 is taken from the table without a DNA check. TRBV21-1 is marked as a pseudogene. The CDR3 extends over 14 amino acids.

The J gene is TRBJ2-2, the V gene TRBV10-3; 8 bases map to TRBD1. The CDR3 spans 14 residues. The germline V gene encodes CDR1 ENHRY and CDR2 SYGVKD. V was clipped by 7 bases and J by 3 bases; unmatched bases: 4. The CDR3 DNA follows: TGTGCCATCAAGACAGGGGTCGACACCGGGGAGCTGTTTTTT. Amino acids: CAIKTGVDTGELFF.